Listed below are T cell receptor beta chains from one sample, sequenced in a study of cytomegalovirus exposure and HLA in healthy donors. Method: immunoSEQ multiplex PCR; TCRdb's copy keeps in-frame clones and lacks some. The sample carries about 85,000 clones, less than 75% recorded once. The sequenced material came from PBMCs. The receptors here all came from a man younger than 45 in good health and CMV-seronegative. Each CDR3 is given without its conserved first and last residue.

j_call | v_call | cdr3_aa
TRBJ2-7 | TRBV6-1 | ASSEEDRMYEQY
TRBJ1-1 | TRBV7-9 | ASSSLFGTAMTMNTEAF
TRBJ1-1 | TRBV7-9 | ASSSHRGNTEAF
TRBJ1-1 | TRBV9 | ASSPGGGYMNTEAF
TRBJ2-7 | TRBV13 | ASSSDRGGYEQY
TRBJ1-6 | TRBV25-1 | ASSVGQGNSPLH
TRBJ1-1 | TRBV5-6 | ASSSRTLMNTEAF
TRBJ2-7 | TRBV29-1 | SARTGEAEQY
TRBJ2-3 | TRBV19 | ASSMSGVYDTQY
TRBJ1-1 | TRBV7-9 | ASRAGQEVAEAF
TRBJ1-1 | TRBV2 | ASRGFARGTEAF
TRBJ1-1 | TRBV27 | ASSVDRVTTEAF
TRBJ1-6 | TRBV30 | AWRGGPRVALH
TRBJ2-1 | TRBV5-1 | ASSALASVPSYNEQF
TRBJ2-3 | TRBV7-2 | ASSPPSTDTQY
TRBJ1-2 | TRBV30 | AWRIPPAGYGYT